The T cell receptor beta chain under discussion was sequenced for a study of OX40 agonist ivuxolimab in advanced cancers. Across the study: Recorded diagnoses for dose-escalation patients were hepatocellular carcinoma, melanoma, renal cell or head and neck cancer. The dose-escalation cohort was approximately 80% male, with a mean age of approximately 62 years, ranging about 23 to 90. A partial response was reached by three patients: one with hepatocellular carcinoma and two with cutaneous melanoma.

As concerns this clone: Its specificity is not known.

Findings and limits, study-wide: By week 6 at 0.1 to 3.0 mg/kg, blood CD4+ and CD8+ T cells had expanded clonally.

Assay used: immunoSEQ multiplex PCR; TCRdb lists only in-frame clones, some missing. The sample lists 90,000 to 100,000 clones; roughly nine tenths were seen once. This TCR came from an adult with an advanced solid tumor such as melanoma, head and neck, liver or kidney cancer. The sequences come from CD4+ or CD8+ T cells sorted from blood, collected in a trial of the OX40 agonist ivuxolimab.

The CDR3 DNA sequence: TGTGCCAGCAGGAAACAGCGGACCACCGGGGAGCTGTTTTTT. The encoded protein is CASRKQRTTGELFF. The V call is TRBV28, the J call TRBJ2-2; D is perhaps TRBD2 (5 bases). Germline lookup yields CDR1 MDHEN and CDR2 SYDVKM. The CDR3 covers 14 residues. V gave up 6 bases and J gave up 4 bases, with 12 bases separating them.